This TCR beta chain was recovered during a study of blood T cells in healthy people across ages. Study-wide results and caveats: Strongly correlated with naive T cell percentage was TCR beta diversity.

The CDR3 covers 16 residues. Germline CDR1 reads SGHRS; CDR2 reads YFSETQ. This clonotype has just a few counts. Its antigen is not known. There were at least 5 micrograms of total RNA extracted from every sample. Through a sample-barcoded 5' primer and a J-beta primer mix, a second PCR was run for 7 to 11 cycles. Via MiXCR, TCRdb re-called the 5' RACE reads, giving one row per CDR3 protein. The sample shows fewer than 2,000,000 distinct CDR3 sequences, around 42% of them seen only once. The sequenced material came from blood. This clonotype was sampled from a human donor in good health. The chain links TRBV5-1 to TRBJ2-4, with 8 bases fitting TRBD2. The J call may be incorrect, as the DNA end agrees better with TRBJ2-7. CDR3 bases: TGCGCCGGCCATTGCAACGGGGGGGCATTGCTTTACGAGCAGTACTTC. Protein: CAGHCNGGALLYEQYF.